Listed below are T cell receptor beta chains from one sample, sequenced in a study of T cell repertoires in cytomegalovirus infection. One entry per CDR3 protein, called by TCRdb with MiXCR from the reads. The table lists about 97,000 distinct CDR3 sequences, approximately 15% of them singletons. The sample comprised PBMCs. These receptors were taken from a human donor in good health (CMV status not recorded). Some clones in this sample may be carry-over from other donors' samples. Both conserved end residues are part of each CDR3. Each record gives: J gene, V gene, clone size, D gene, CDR3 protein, CDR3 DNA. The D gene is left open where the match is weak. Not all rows give a size; the values are once, few, many and, for expanded clones, a class.

TRBJ1-3 | TRBV20-1 | - | - | CSAVGNRRLIGNTIYF | TGCAGTGCGGTCGGTAATCGAAGGCTGATTGGAAACACCATATATTTT
TRBJ2-7 | TRBV20-1 | - | TRBD1 | CSDRSTGGVYEQYF | TGCAGTGATAGATCGACAGGGGGCGTATACGAGCAGTACTTC
TRBJ2-3 | TRBV5-1 | few | - | CASSLQSSTDTQYF | TGCGCCAGCAGCTTACAGTCAAGTACAGATACGCAGTATTTT
TRBJ1-2 | TRBV7-8 | medium-sized | - | CASSPVRAGRGSGYGYTF | TGTGCCAGCAGCCCCGTGAGGGCAGGGAGGGGGTCGGGCTATGGCTACACCTTC
TRBJ2-1 | TRBV7-2 | - | - | CASSLQGGIYNEQFF | TGTGCCAGCAGCTTACAGGGGGGAATATACAATGAGCAGTTCTTC
TRBJ1-5 | TRBV2 | few | - | CASRATDNSNQPQHF | TGTGCCAGCAGAGCGACCGACAATAGCAATCAGCCCCAGCATTTT
TRBJ1-6 | TRBV20-1 | - | - | CSARETGKAYNSPLHF | TGCAGTGCTAGAGAAACAGGGAAAGCCTATAATTCACCCCTCCACTTT
TRBJ2-7 | TRBV7-4 | many | - | CASSSRVHEQYF | TGTGCCAGCAGCTCACGGGTACACGAGCAGTACTTC
TRBJ2-7 | TRBV20-1 | - | TRBD1 | CSAPPSTGTSYEQYF | TGCAGTGCTCCCCCGTCGACAGGGACCTCCTACGAGCAGTACTTC
TRBJ2-1 | TRBV7-2 | - | - | CASSLSRVTYNEQFF | TGTGCCAGCAGCTTATCGAGGGTCACCTACAATGAGCAGTTCTTC
TRBJ2-6 | TRBV5-4 | many | - | CASSLGGRVSSGANVLTF | TGTGCCAGCAGCTTGGGGGGGCGCGTAAGCTCTGGGGCCAACGTCCTGACTTTC
TRBJ2-3 | TRBV20-1 | few | TRBD2 | CSARAPLAGISDTQYF | TGCAGTGCTAGAGCCCCACTAGCGGGGATCTCAGATACGCAGTATTTT
TRBJ2-2 | TRBV7-2 | many | - | CASSLAYVGRANTGELFF | TGTGCCAGCAGCTTAGCGTATGTCGGGCGCGCGAACACCGGGGAGCTGTTTTTT
TRBJ1-4 | TRBV5-1 | few | - | CASGEQTNEKLFF | TGCGCCAGCGGGGAGCAAACTAATGAAAAACTGTTTTTT
TRBJ1-6 | TRBV5-6 | many | - | CASSLGGRAPLHF | TGTGCCAGCAGCTTGGGGGGACGGGCGCCCCTCCACTTT
TRBJ2-5 | TRBV20-1 | many | TRBD1 | CSVSTGMMWVRKETQYF | TGCAGTGTCTCGACAGGGATGATGTGGGTGCGGAAAGAGACCCAGTACTTC
TRBJ2-5 | TRBV6-6 | - | TRBD2 | CASSYVGLGISVETQYF | TGTGCCAGCAGTTACGTCGGACTAGGAATCAGTGTGGAGACCCAGTACTTC
TRBJ2-1 | TRBV7-2 | - | TRBD2 | CASSFLNLNSGGNNEQFF | TGTGCCAGCAGCTTTTTGAACTTGAACTCGGGGGGGAACAATGAGCAGTTCTTC
TRBJ1-3 | TRBV19 | - | - | CASSENGLTASGNTIYF | TGTGCCAGTAGTGAAAACGGATTGACCGCCTCTGGAAACACCATATATTTT
TRBJ1-5 | TRBV7-2 | few | TRBD1 | CASSPGQGASNQPQHF | TGTGCCAGCAGCCCCGGACAGGGGGCGAGCAATCAGCCCCAGCATTTT
TRBJ2-3 | TRBV2 | - | - | CASSGSGKGTDTQYF | TGTGCCAGCAGTGGGTCAGGGAAAGGCACAGATACGCAGTATTTT
TRBJ2-2 | TRBV5-5 | once | - | CASSLGAASNTGELFF | TGTGCCAGCAGCTTGGGGGCAGCTTCGAACACCGGGGAGCTGTTTTTT
TRBJ2-1 | TRBV19 | - | - | CATRVGGARLNNEQFF | TGTGCCACCCGAGTGGGGGGGGCCCGACTGAACAATGAGCAGTTCTTC
TRBJ1-4 | TRBV4-1 | - | - | CASSQDGTPTNEKLFF | TGCGCCAGCAGCCAAGATGGGACACCAACTAATGAAAAACTGTTTTTT
TRBJ2-5 | TRBV18 | - | - | CASSPDSGTQYF | TGTGCCAGCTCCCCCGACTCCGGGACCCAGTACTTC
TRBJ1-5 | TRBV2 | few | - | CASSDQGNQPQHF | TGTGCCAGCAGTGACCAGGGGAATCAGCCCCAGCATTTT
TRBJ2-5 | TRBV5-4 | few | - | CASSSSRVLRETQYF | TGTGCCAGCAGCTCCAGCAGGGTACTGCGAGAGACCCAGTACTTC
TRBJ2-3 | TRBV29-1 | - | - | CSVGNVDTDTQYF | TGCAGCGTTGGTAACGTGGACACAGATACGCAGTATTTT
TRBJ1-2 | TRBV5-1 | - | TRBD1 | CASSVQGEDYGYTF | TGCGCCAGCAGCGTTCAGGGGGAGGACTATGGCTACACCTTC
TRBJ2-3 | TRBV11-1 | - | TRBD2 | CASSAGTRKSDTQYF | TGTGCCAGCAGCGCCGGGACTAGAAAGTCGGATACGCAGTATTTT
TRBJ1-4 | TRBV7-8 | many | - | CASSFGAFNEKLFF | TGTGCCAGCAGCTTTGGGGCATTCAATGAAAAACTGTTTTTT
TRBJ1-5 | TRBV11-2 | - | - | CASSLQGNLNQPQHF | TGTGCCAGCAGCTTGCAGGGGAATCTCAATCAGCCCCAGCATTTT
TRBJ1-6 | TRBV27 | few | TRBD1 | CASSLSGTARNSPLHF | TGTGCCAGCAGTTTATCGGGGACAGCTAGGAATTCACCCCTCCACTTT
TRBJ1-2 | TRBV6-2/TRBV6-3 | many | TRBD1 | CASSLGTGAPNYGYTF | TGTGCCAGCAGCCTAGGGACAGGCGCTCCCAACTATGGCTACACCTTC
TRBJ2-1 | TRBV5-1 | many | TRBD2 | CASSLDRTSGDYEQFF | TGCGCCAGCAGCTTGGATAGGACTAGCGGAGACTATGAGCAGTTCTTC
TRBJ2-2 | TRBV5-8 | few | TRBD1 | CASSLESGTGINTGELFF | TGTGCCAGCAGCTTGGAATCCGGGACAGGGATCAACACCGGGGAGCTGTTTTTT
TRBJ1-2 | TRBV20-1 | - | - | CSADSGPPLYGYTF | TGCAGTGCAGACTCCGGGCCCCCATTATATGGCTACACCTTC
TRBJ1-2 | TRBV20-1 | many | - | CSASRPDRYGGYTF | TGCAGTGCTAGCCGACCTGACAGGTACGGTGGCTACACCTTC
TRBJ1-6 | TRBV12-3/TRBV12-4 | few | - | CASSTSGGGLNSPLHF | TGTGCCAGCAGCACATCCGGGGGGGGCTTGAATTCACCCCTCCACTTT
TRBJ2-7 | TRBV30 | few | - | CAWVRTIGYEQYF | TGTGCCTGGGTCCGGACGATTGGATACGAGCAGTACTTC
TRBJ2-3 | TRBV5-6 | few | - | CASSLSAKTQYF | TGTGCCAGCAGCTTGTCGGCGAAGACGCAGTATTTT
TRBJ2-3 | TRBV29-1 | many | - | CSAMSGSDTQYF | TGCAGCGCCATGAGCGGCTCAGATACGCAGTATTTT
TRBJ1-1 | TRBV6-1 | many | - | CASSEVFPGANTEAFF | TGTGCCAGCAGTGAAGTTTTTCCAGGGGCGAACACTGAAGCTTTCTTT
TRBJ1-1 | TRBV19 | few | TRBD1 | CASSIRGRGEKNTEAFF | TGTGCCAGTAGTATAAGGGGGCGCGGGGAAAAGAACACTGAAGCTTTCTTT
TRBJ1-1 | TRBV7-2 | many | - | CASGYTAGMNTEAFF | TGTGCCAGCGGATATACGGCAGGCATGAACACTGAAGCTTTCTTT
TRBJ1-1 | TRBV7-8 | many | - | CASSGDRNTEAFF | TGTGCCAGCAGCGGCGACAGGAACACTGAAGCTTTCTTT
TRBJ2-7 | TRBV20-1 | few | TRBD1 | CSAHGQGAYEQYF | TGCAGTGCCCATGGACAGGGGGCCTACGAGCAGTACTTC
TRBJ1-1 | TRBV7-9 | few | - | CASSPILGGEAFF | TGTGCCAGCAGCCCGATTTTGGGGGGTGAAGCTTTCTTT
TRBJ1-4 | TRBV5-5 | few | - | CASSPGTGNEKLFF | TGTGCCAGCAGCCCCGGGACGGGTAATGAAAAACTGTTTTTT
TRBJ1-1 | TRBV7-2 | many | - | CASSFRSGRFHRNTEAFF | TGTGCCAGCAGCTTCCGTTCAGGAAGATTCCATCGGAACACTGAAGCTTTCTTT
TRBJ2-7 | TRBV9 | few | TRBD1 | CASSGPTTPGQGANEQYF | TGTGCCAGCAGCGGACCAACAACTCCGGGACAGGGGGCGAACGAGCAGTACTTC
TRBJ2-4 | TRBV20-1 | many | TRBD2 | CSAPTSGGSTKNIQYF | TGCAGTGCCCCGACTAGCGGGGGGTCGACCAAAAACATTCAGTACTTC
TRBJ2-3 | TRBV12-3/TRBV12-4 | many | TRBD1 | CASSLGQGKYF | TGTGCCAGCAGTCTCGGACAGGGGAAGTATTTT
TRBJ2-7 | TRBV19 | - | - | CASSLMIHSYEQYF | TGTGCCAGTAGTCTGATGATCCACTCCTACGAGCAGTACTTC
TRBJ1-2 | TRBV7-8 | few | TRBD1 | CASSSPVWDRLWGYTF | TGTGCCAGCAGCTCCCCGGTTTGGGACAGGCTCTGGGGCTACACCTTC
TRBJ2-2 | TRBV10-3 | many | TRBD2 | CAISRSGGPGGELFF | TGTGCCATCAGCCGCAGCGGGGGGCCCGGCGGGGAGCTGTTTTTT
TRBJ2-1 | TRBV7-2 | - | TRBD2 | CASSLASTGGGGGIEQFF | TGTGCCAGCAGCTTAGCGTCAACGGGGGGGGGCGGGGGGATTGAGCAGTTCTTC
TRBJ2-1 | TRBV5-4 | - | - | CASSWGAGVNLNEQFF | TGTGCCAGCAGCTGGGGGGCGGGGGTGAACTTGAATGAGCAGTTCTTC
TRBJ2-2 | TRBV4-1 | few | - | CASSQDIAANTGELFF | TGCGCCAGCAGCCAAGATATAGCGGCGAACACCGGGGAGCTGTTTTTT
TRBJ2-1 | TRBV10-3 | - | - | CATKVEDEQFF | TGTGCCACCAAGGTGGAGGATGAGCAGTTCTTC